Shown below are 12 T cell receptor beta chains from a single sample sequenced in a study of CD8 T cells in Susac syndrome. RNA amounts of about 0.5 to 1 ug underwent reverse transcription with random hexamers. A single record per CDR3 protein comes from TCRdb applying MiXCR to the immunoSEQ multiplex PCR reads. This table holds roughly 180,000 distinct CDR3 sequences, just under 95% found once. The sequenced material came from CD4+ T cells from PBMCs. The origin of the receptors is a human donor in good health.

The V gene is TRBV12-3 or TRBV12-4, the J gene TRBJ2-1, with TRBD2 identical over 11 bases. V shed 6 bases and J 5 bases; nucleotides not matched to a gene: 6. CDR3 size: 15 residues. The CDR3 protein is CASSRSGRENNEQFF. CDR3 DNA: TGTGCCAGCAGCCGTAGCGGGAGGGAAAACAATGAGCAGTTCTTC.

CDR3 bases: TGTGCCTGGAGTGTTGGAAACACCATATATTTT. Translation gives CAWSVGNTIYF. The rearrangement links TRBV30 to TRBJ1-3, with D unclear. Germline V gene data show CDR1 as GTSNPN and CDR2 as SVGIG (reference sequence). Trimming cost V 0 bases and J 3 bases, with 0 bases left between them. The CDR3 extends over 11 amino acids.

This chain joins TRBV4-3 and TRBJ1-2, with D possibly matching TRBD1 (5 bases). CDR3 length: 14 residues. Germline V gives CDR1 LGHNA, CDR2 YSLEER. The V end lost 4 bases, the J end lost 4 bases, and 13 bases lay between the germline ends. CDR3 sequence reads: CASSPLGRAYGYTF. DNA for the CDR3: TGCGCCAGCAGCCCCCTGGGACGGGCCTATGGCTACACCTTC.

The V gene is TRBV7-2, the J gene TRBJ2-7; D may be TRBD2 (6 bases). V was shortened by 5 bases and J by 3 bases, with 17 bases between the two germline ends. CDR3 length: 15 residues. Germline CDR1 is SGHTA and CDR2 is FQGNSA. CDR3 region: CASSPRGGRNYEQYF. DNA of the CDR3: TGTGCCAGCAGCCCTCGGGGTGGGAGGAACTACGAGCAGTACTTC.

The chain recombines TRBV7-8 with TRBJ2-5; D gene ambiguous. V was pared by 2 bases and J by 5 bases, with 6 bases between. Germline CDR1 SGHVS, CDR2 FQNEAQ. The CDR3 loop spans 12 amino acids. As DNA, the CDR3 is TGTGCCAGCAGCTTAATCGCCGAGACCCAGTACTTC. Amino acid sequence: CASSLIAETQYF. The full variable domain, with the rest looked up from reference TRBV7-8 and TRBJ2-5, is GAGVSQSPRYKVAKRGQDVALRCDPISGHVSLFWYQQALGQGPEFLTYFQNEAQLDKSGLPSDRFFAERPEGSVSTLKIQRTQQEDSAVYLCASSLIAETQYFGPGTRLLVL.

The J gene is TRBJ2-7, the V gene TRBV28; D gene ambiguous. V was cut by 7 bases and J by 3 bases, with 10 bases left in between. The CDR3 spans 12 residues. Germline assignment: CDR1 MDHEN and CDR2 SYDVKM. CDR3: CASNGRLYEQYF. CDR3 DNA: TGTGCCAGCAATGGTCGGCTCTACGAGCAGTACTTC.

The V call is TRBV9, the J call TRBJ1-1; 7 bases agree with TRBD1. Per germline, CDR1 SGDLS and CDR2 YYNGEE. The J segment lost 11 bases and the V segment lost 0 bases, leaving 10 bases of the junction unmatched. This CDR3 is 14 amino acids long. The CDR3 sequence: CASSVDGQAQGAFF. CDR3 in DNA: TGTGCCAGCAGCGTAGATGGACAGGCCCAGGGGGCTTTCTTT.

The chain couples TRBV7-2 to TRBJ2-5; D is ambiguous. V lost 4 bases and J 3 bases, leaving 3 bases between the germline ends. From germline, CDR1 is SGHTA and CDR2 FQGNSA. The length of the CDR3 is 11 residues. The CDR3 spells CASSSKETQYF. The CDR3 DNA is TGTGCCAGCAGCTCGAAAGAGACCCAGTACTTC. Filled out from reference TRBV7-2 and TRBJ2-5, the complete variable domain reads GAGVSQSPSNKVTEKGKDVELRCDPISGHTALYWYRQSLGQGLEFLIYFQGNSAPDKSGLPSDRFSAERTGGSVSTLTIQRTQQEDSAVYLCASSSKETQYFGPGTRLLVL.

The genes are TRBV15 and TRBJ2-4, with TRBD2 identical over 9 bases. The CDR3 extends over 15 amino acids. The germline V gene encodes CDR1 LNHNV and CDR2 YYDKDF (reference sequence). Trimming took 3 bases from V and 10 from J; bases not matched to a gene: 10. CDR3: CATSSGAGGQGIQYF. CDR3 sequence (DNA): TGTGCCACCAGCAGTGGAGCGGGAGGCCAAGGGATTCAGTACTTC.

The chain couples TRBV29-1 to TRBJ2-5; 15 bases align to TRBD2. Germline loops: CDR1 SQVTM, CDR2 ANQGSEA. The V segment lost 4 bases and the J segment 5 bases; nucleotides outside the gene matches: 5. The CDR3 has 15 amino acids. CDR3 sequence reads: CSVGTSGRARETQYF. CDR3 DNA: TGCAGCGTTGGGACTAGCGGGAGGGCACGTGAGACCCAGTACTTC.

V and J are TRBV20-1 and TRBJ2-1; 13 bases map to TRBD2. Germline assignment: CDR1 DFQATT and CDR2 SNEGSKA (reference sequence). CDR3 size: 14 residues. The CDR3 sequence is CRGLAGVPYNEQFF. DNA for the CDR3: TGCAGAGGACTAGCGGGAGTCCCCTACAATGAGCAGTTCTTC.

This chain joins TRBV27 and TRBJ2-3; D is possibly TRBD2 (6 bases). V gave up 5 bases and J gave up 1 base, with 16 bases separating them. Germline CDR1 is MNHEY and CDR2 is SMNVEV (reference sequence). This CDR3 region has 16 residues. The CDR3 reads CASSIQPTGGTDTQYF. The CDR3, as DNA: TGTGCCAGCAGTATACAGCCGACGGGGGGCACAGATACGCAGTATTTT.